This TCR beta chain is from a study of patients and donors after allogeneic stem cell transplantation. The CDR3 is 15 residues long. CDR1 and CDR2 from the germline V gene are SGHTA and FQGNSA. The junction had 8 bases not matched to a gene; V was cut back by 5 bases and J by 10 bases. TCRdb re-called the RT-PCR reads through MiXCR, storing one row per CDR3 protein. The table lists hundreds of thousands of distinct CDR3 sequences, roughly 16% of them singletons. The rearrangement joins TRBV7-2 to TRBJ1-6, with 10 bases lining up with TRBD1. The sequence came from a human donor who was either an allogeneic HSCT recipient or a stem cell or donor lymphocyte infusion donor (not recorded which). It is not recorded whose cells these are; they may come from a transplant donor. Sequencing was performed on blood, either unsorted or a sorted T cell fraction (not recorded which). The CDR3 loop is CASSTPGQGLSPLHF. In DNA, the CDR3 is TGTGCCAGCAGCACCCCGGGACAGGGGCTGTCACCCCTCCACTTT.